Following are 15 T cell receptor beta chains from one sample sequenced in a study of T cells in localized non-small cell lung cancer. The repertoire was sequenced with immunoSEQ multiplex PCR; TCRdb's copy has only in-frame clones and lacks some. The sample consists of tens of thousands of clones, about 92% of them appearing once. Sequencing was performed on peripheral blood, taken before any cancer treatment. The receptors originated from a female donor at least 60 years old with stage I lung adenocarcinoma.

The CDR3 DNA reads as TGTGCCAGCAGTTTATCCCACCCAGGGTGGGGGGCCCAGTACTTC. It is translated as CASSLSHPGWGAQYF. The V gene is TRBV27, the J gene TRBJ2-5, with D maybe TRBD2 (6 bases). The length of the CDR3 is 15 residues. Deletions cut 0 bases from V and 9 bases from J, with 17 bases between. Germline V gene sequence: CDR1 MNHEY, CDR2 SMNVEV (reference sequence).

The rearrangement joins TRBV5-1 to TRBJ1-1; 9 bases match TRBD1. The CDR3 spans 13 residues. Germline assignment: CDR1 SGHRS and CDR2 YFSETQ. V shed 5 bases, J shed 9 bases, and the junction held 8 bases outside the gene matches. DNA of the CDR3: TGCGCCAGCAGGGGGGTTGGGACAGGGCAAGCTTTCTTT. It encodes CASRGVGTGQAFF.

V and J are TRBV6-1 and TRBJ2-5; 7 bases are shared with TRBD1. The CDR3 loop spans 14 amino acids. The germline CDR1 and CDR2 sequences are MNHNS and SASEGT. The ends lost 4 bases at V and 5 bases at J; junction bases unmatched: 7. This chain's CDR3 is CASSGTGVRETQYF. The CDR3 DNA follows: TGTGCCAGCAGTGGAACAGGGGTTCGGGAGACCCAGTACTTC.

This clone has more than one count but fewer than ten. This chain joins TRBV5-6 and TRBJ1-5; the D gene is possibly TRBD1 (6 bases). The CDR3 runs to 15 residues. The germline CDR1 and CDR2 sequences are SGHDT and YYEEEE. The V and J ends lost 2 bases and 3 bases respectively, with 12 bases between them. The CDR3 loop is CASSLQGPYNQPQHF. CDR3 DNA: TGTGCCAGCAGCTTACAGGGACCCTACAATCAGCCCCAGCATTTT.

J is TRBJ1-1 and V is TRBV5-1, with D perhaps TRBD1 (5 bases). CDR3 length: 15 residues. CDR1 and CDR2 from the germline V gene are SGHRS and YFSETQ. V was shortened by 0 bases and J by 6 bases, with 15 bases between the two germline ends. The CDR3 coding sequence is TGCGCCAGCAGCTTGGCCGGTGGGGGATTCGCTGAAGCTTTCTTT. Its translation: CASSLAGGGFAEAFF.

The chain has TRBV11-2 and TRBJ1-1; D uncertain. The CDR3 covers 13 residues. The V gene's germline CDR1 is SGHAT and CDR2 FQNNGV. V was cut by 5 bases and J by 0 bases, with 7 bases left in between. CDR3 DNA: TGTGCCAGCAGCCCCTCTCTGAACACTGAAGCTTTCTTT. Amino acids: CASSPSLNTEAFF.

The V call is TRBV10-1, the J call TRBJ2-1, with D possibly TRBD2 on 6 matching bases. In germline, CDR1 is WNHNN, CDR2 SYGVQD (reference sequence). The CDR3 covers 13 residues. Trimming took off 8 bases at V and 4 bases at J, with 12 bases between the two ends. For the CDR3, the DNA is TGCGCCAGCGGGACTGGCCCGTACAATGAGCAGTTCTTC. It encodes CASGTGPYNEQFF.

In this sample, this clone turned up a few times. The chain recombines TRBV28 with TRBJ2-2; 7 bases match TRBD1. The germline gives CDR1 MDHEN, CDR2 SYDVKM. The V gene end was trimmed by 6 bases and the J gene end by 4 bases; junction bases not matched to a gene: 8. The CDR3 extends over 15 amino acids. The CDR3 loop is CASRTPDRLTGELFF. The CDR3 DNA follows: TGTGCCAGCAGGACCCCGGACAGGCTCACCGGGGAGCTGTTTTTT.

The genes are TRBV23-1 and TRBJ1-1, with 9 positions matching TRBD1. TRBV23-1 belongs to the ORF category, with a function that is uncertain. The trim removed 4 bases at V and 7 bases at J, leaving 7 bases unmatched. CDR3 size: 14 residues. The CDR3 loop reads CASSLGDRVVEAFF. The CDR3 nucleotides are TGCGCCAGCAGTCTTGGGGACAGGGTAGTTGAAGCTTTCTTT.

The V gene is TRBV18, the J gene TRBJ2-5, with 15 bases identical to TRBD2. V dropped 6 bases and J dropped 4; count of bases not matched to a gene: 9. This CDR3 is 17 amino acids long. CDR1 is KGHSH and CDR2 is LQKENI in the germline V gene. CDR3 in amino acids: CASSGTSGGPEGETQYF. The CDR3 DNA follows: TGTGCCAGCTCCGGGACTAGCGGGGGGCCGGAGGGAGAGACCCAGTACTTC.

V gene TRBV7-3 combines with J gene TRBJ2-1; 12 positions match TRBD2. The CDR3 loop spans 21 amino acids. V gave up 6 bases and J gave up 5 bases; unmatched junction bases: 23. Germline V gene sequence: CDR1 SGHTA, CDR2 FQGTGA. Written as DNA, the CDR3 is TGTGCCAGCAGTCTAGGGAGGGGATACCTGACTAGCGGGGGAACTCACAATGAGCAGTTCTTC. It is translated as CASSLGRGYLTSGGTHNEQFF. Full variable domain (rest looked up from reference TRBV7-3 and TRBJ2-1): GAGVSQTPSNKVTEKGKYVELRCDPISGHTALYWYRQSLGQGPEFLIYFQGTGAADDSGLPNDRFFAVRPEGSVSTLKIQRTERGDSAVYLCASSLGRGYLTSGGTHNEQFFGPGTRLTVL.

The V gene is TRBV19, the J gene TRBJ1-5, with D uncertain. The length of the CDR3 is 16 residues. Germline CDR1 is LNHDA and CDR2 is SQIVND (reference sequence). Trimming removed 3 bases at V and 0 bases at J, with 12 bases between. The CDR3 DNA reads TGTGCCAGTAGTATCATTCAGAGATATAGCAATCAGCCCCAGCATTTT. This codes for CASSIIQRYSNQPQHF.

This sequence joins TRBV9 and TRBJ2-7; 10 bases match TRBD2. This CDR3 is 15 amino acids long. V lost 3 bases to trimming and J lost 0 bases; unmatched junction nucleotides: 3. Germline V lookup: CDR1 SGDLS, CDR2 YYNGEE. CDR3 amino acids: CASSASGGASYEQYF. The CDR3, as DNA: TGTGCCAGCAGCGCGAGCGGGGGGGCCTCCTACGAGCAGTACTTC. Drawing the rest from reference TRBV9 and TRBJ2-7, the complete variable domain is DSGVTQTPKHLITATGQRVTLRCSPRSGDLSVYWYQQSLDQGLQFLIQYYNGEERAKGNILERFSAQQFPDLHSELNLSSLELGDSALYFCASSASGGASYEQYFGPGTRLTVT.

The rearrangement uses TRBV5-6 and TRBJ1-1, with no clear D. Germline V gene lookup returns CDR1 SGHDT and CDR2 YYEEEE. V lost 0 bases and J 0 bases, leaving 6 bases between the germline ends. This CDR3 region has 14 residues. CDR3 residues: CASSLVTVNTEAFF. CDR3 nucleotide sequence: TGTGCCAGCAGCTTGGTAACAGTGAACACTGAAGCTTTCTTT.

The V gene is TRBV6-5, the J gene TRBJ2-6; possibly TRBD2 for D (5 bases). The CDR3 covers 16 residues. Trimming shortened V by 4 bases and J by 0 bases, and 10 bases separated the two germline ends. Germline lookup yields CDR1 MNHEY and CDR2 SVGAGI. CDR3 amino acids: CASSSSGISGANVLTF. CDR3 in DNA: TGTGCCAGCAGTTCCTCCGGGATCTCTGGGGCCAACGTCCTGACTTTC.